The source of this TCR beta chain is a study of human T cells and chemical hapten exposure. Study details: Application of 0.01% DPC to the upper back was done by patch test, with a reading at 6 days. Study-wide results and caveats: Once DPC sensitization occurred, TCRs above 1 in 1000 frequency showed no change.

This clonotype appeared a few times. Its cognate antigen is unknown. Using its own MiXCR run on the RACE reads, TCRdb lists one record per CDR3 protein. The sample includes about 160,000 distinct CDR3 sequences, roughly a quarter of them seen just once. Regarding time point: patch test 3, about 24 weeks after DPC sensitization. The sample's treatment: therapeutic diphenylcyclopropenone sensitization with weekly scalp DPC. Each donor was an alopecia patient between 18 and 70 years of age who qualified for DPC. The germline V gene encodes CDR1 LGHNA and CDR2 YSLEER. Trimming stripped 0 bases from V and 6 bases from J, with 9 bases between. The CDR3 spans 13 residues.

This receptor was obtained from a young woman with alopecia areata. Some clones in this sample may be carry-over from other donors' samples. The chain carries TRBV4-3 and TRBJ2-7; D uncertain. Material: whole blood, obtained in connection with sensitization to the hapten diphenylcyclopropenone (DPC). The CDR3 region has the DNA TGCGCCAGCAGCCAAGATTCAGGCGGCGAGCAGTACTTC. It translates to CASSQDSGGEQYF.